The sequence of this T cell receptor (beta chain) was determined in a study of cytotoxic CD8 clonotypes in ibrutinib-treated CLL. Study observations and caveats: Baseline clonality, above age-matched healthy donor levels, tracked circulating CD8+ T-cell counts. Clonality rose at ibrutinib response, held steady in sustained remission, and fell toward baseline at progression.

Concerning this clone: Antigen unknown.

Here immunoSEQ multiplex PCR was the method, and the copy in TCRdb shows in-frame clones only, minus some. Among 12,000 or so clones listed, approximately 85% were seen once. The CDR3 totals 14 residues. CDR1 and CDR2 from the germline V gene are KGHSH and LQKENI. Trimming removed 6 bases from V and 0 bases from J, with 11 bases in between. This specimen was PBMCs, taken at disease progression, from a patient treated with ibrutinib. The chain combines TRBV18 with TRBJ1-1, with D possibly being TRBD1 (6 bases). The TCR was taken from a human donor with chronic lymphocytic leukemia. In nucleotides, the CDR3 is TGTGCCAGCTCTCAGGACAGAATGAACACTGAAGCTTTCTTT. Protein product: CASSQDRMNTEAFF.